This T cell receptor (beta chain) was captured in a study of blood T cell repertoires in COVID-19. Study-wide background: COVID-19 samples, acute and convalescent, were from the United States, Italy and Spain.

Assay: immunoSEQ multiplex PCR; the TCRdb copy retains only in-frame clones and omits some. Of under 200,000 clones listed, 82% are singletons. In terms of age and location, participants ranged from about 18 to 95 years and lived in about 25 US areas. Self-reported history from a screening survey and questionnaire set each donor's cohort. Germline CDR1 SGHAT, CDR2 FQNNGV. This CDR3 has 14 amino acids. The trim removed 5 bases at V and 2 bases at J, leaving 2 bases unmatched. The sequence was obtained from a woman aged 55 to 70 with acute COVID-19. The chain uses TRBV11-2 and TRBJ1-4; 7 nucleotides line up with TRBD1. Source material: PBMCs or T cells enriched from blood (not recorded which). The CDR3 loop is CASSTGATNEKLFF. CDR3 bases: TGTGCCAGCAGCACAGGGGCCACTAATGAAAAACTGTTTTTT.